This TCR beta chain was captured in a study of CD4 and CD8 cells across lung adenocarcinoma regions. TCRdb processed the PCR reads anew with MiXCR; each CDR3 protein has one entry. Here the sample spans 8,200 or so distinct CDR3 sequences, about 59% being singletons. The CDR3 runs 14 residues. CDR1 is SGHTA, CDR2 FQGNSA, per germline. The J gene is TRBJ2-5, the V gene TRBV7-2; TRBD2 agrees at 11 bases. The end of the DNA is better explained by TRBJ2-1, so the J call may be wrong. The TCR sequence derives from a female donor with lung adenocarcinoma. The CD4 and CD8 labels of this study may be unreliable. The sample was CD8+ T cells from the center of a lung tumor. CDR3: CASSLTSGSAEQFF. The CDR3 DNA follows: TGTGCCAGCAGCTTAACTAGCGGGAGTGCCGAGCAGTTCTTC.